This T cell receptor (beta chain) was identified during a study of beta chain features in type 1 diabetes. Investigators reverse transcribed all isolated RNA, so they sequenced expressed TCRB transcripts. Sequencing was performed with immunoSEQ multiplex PCR; in TCRdb, only in-frame clones are kept and a portion is missing. The repertoire consists of 600,000 or so clones, with about an eighth occurring once and the leading ten covering roughly 0.04%. This clone came up a few times. The target antigen is unknown. Study conclusions and caveats: A moderate, significant TCRB CDR3 shortening appeared in type 1 diabetes across four CD4+ subsets.

The sequence came from a young man with type 1 diabetes. The specimen sequenced was naive CD4+ T cells from blood.

CDR3 in amino acids: CASSLSDGPYEQYF. The CDR3, as DNA: TGTGCCAGCTCACTCTCAGACGGGCCCTACGAGCAGTACTTC. The chain joins TRBV18 to TRBJ2-7; D gene uncertain. Trimming cost V 4 bases and J 2 bases, with 12 bases left between them. The CDR3 sequence is 14 residues long. The germline V gene encodes CDR1 KGHSH and CDR2 LQKENI.